This record covers a single T cell receptor (beta chain). The specificity of this receptor is unknown. Per-base quality was not reported, and no clone a single base away is much larger than it. The data belong to a study of cytomegalovirus exposure and HLA in healthy donors (dated by TCRdb to about 2017). About the investigation overall: An earlier analysis of about 530 of the donors reported about 280 Gb of sequence data and some 110 million unique TCR beta sequences obtained from approximately 180 million T cells. Genome-wide SNP genotypes for about three fifths of the roughly 670 donors were used in a later genetic analysis, which treated that subset as a discovery cohort. An earlier analysis of fewer than 700 of the donors applied high-throughput TCR beta sequencing to assess whether each TCR beta V gene segment acted as functional or pseudogenic. Four to six DR-DQ haplotypes were handled as single units for association and clustering, since linkage in the cohort was strong. Rather than using new phenotypic data, the later analysis identified candidate immune exposures from TCR beta sequences and from how often those sequences occurred across donors. All discovery cohort repertoires had been generated using a single sequencing platform. Among roughly 400 genotyped donors of the cohort, an average of around 250,000 unique TCR beta nucleotide sequences was sequenced per donor, of which roughly 17% were non-productive. Besides the first cohort of 500 to 700 subjects, a separate validation cohort made up of over a hundred different subjects was used. In a later analysis, previously published TCR beta repertoires from about 640 donors were re-analyzed and high-resolution HLA genotyping was added so that TCR occurrence patterns could be studied. Using immunosequencing, the study profiled T cell repertoires from 500 to 800 subjects and related those repertoires to cytomegalovirus serostatus. Among the 398 genotyped donors, approximately 82% belonged to the genetic ancestry cluster associated with self-reported Caucasian donors. Alongside the repertoire data, information on donor age, sex, ethnicity and CMV serostatus was compiled. Both class I and class II loci were covered by HLA typing, at four-digit resolution. Typing coverage varied by locus: roughly 629-630 donors for A, B, C, DRB1 and DQB1; around 560 for DQA1; around 610 for DPA1; approximately 490 for DPB1. The study combined high-throughput TCR immunosequencing, statistical association of individual TCRs with disease status, and machine learning to predict cytomegalovirus infection status. The study aimed to test whether signatures of past pathogen exposure could be identified by cataloging public T cell receptors. Approximately 300 gigabases of sequencing data and 70 million to 100 million unique TCR sequences made up an early release that covered some 640 HLA-typed donors. On the study overall, not on this receptor specifically: A later genetic analysis associated a missense DCLRE1C variant with V-gene and J-gene trimming of TCR beta chains, and an independent cohort replicated the association. In a later analysis, several top co-occurrence clusters were reported to appear linked to parvovirus B19, influenza, CMV and Epstein-Barr virus. The authors suggested that the approach could potentially be extended to other disease states and immunological phenotypes. In both the original and validation cohorts, the classifier was reported to diagnose cytomegalovirus status with high specificity and sensitivity. In a later analysis, TCR association rates were found to vary across HLA loci, with the most associated TCRs seen for DRB1 alleles and the fewest for HLA-C alleles. A total of fewer than 200 TCR beta chains were listed by the study as associated with cytomegalovirus. This cohort had only TCR beta chains sequenced, and the lack of alpha or paired-chain data limited which features could be detected. In a later analysis, HLA-associated TCR beta chains were found to be more clonally expanded and to have lower generation probabilities than equally common non-associated chains. Specific HLA alleles were associated with roughly 16,000 TCR beta sequences at a false discovery rate of 0.05 in a later analysis. According to a later analysis, most CMV-associated TCR beta chains appeared to be HLA-restricted, and the HLA associations seemed to be driven largely by CMV exposure. When HLA alleles, especially DR and DQ, strongly co-occurred, TCR associations were difficult to assign to individual alleles. For the cohort, immune exposure information was limited to CMV serostatus. Linkage disequilibrium might explain the correlated functional status among segregating V segments, but an unknown experimental factor could not be ruled out. Some 16 rarely observed V segments, including chromosome 9 orphons, were excluded from the earlier analysis of several hundred of the donors because counts were too low. According to a later genetic analysis, donors in an Asian-associated ancestry cluster had fewer N-insertions in productive TCRs than the approximately 670-donor mean. Three of the identified cytomegalovirus-associated TCR beta chains were confirmed in vitro to be specific for cytomegalovirus antigens. Because HLA typing was unavailable for some donors at each locus, only the typed subset was used in association tests. A further reported finding was that TCR beta sequences accurately predicted the HLA-A and HLA-B alleles for most subjects in the first cohort. Broadly in line with IMGT annotations, most TCR beta V segments showed up in productive rearrangements about 90% or about 30% of the time in an earlier analysis of some 590 of the donors. While some public TCRs were present in many individuals, most TCR sequences turned up only very rarely across donors. Some IMGT-functional V segments, including TRBV6-2 and TRBV6-3, could not be told apart with the 87-base-pair reads, so those segments were excluded. A cluster of highly shared sequence variants was judged likely to be a technical artifact of the sequencing pipeline. Sequencing depth was assumed to be roughly uniform across donors in the presence/absence analyses, though that assumption may not hold.

In total, roughly 670 healthy bone marrow donors made up the cohort. At the time of sampling, every cohort member was nominally healthy, though immune exposures that went unrecorded were likely present. The donor tested CMV seropositive, placing the donor among the 250 to 300 seropositive members of the cohort. Each donor provided a peripheral blood sample, and peripheral blood mononuclear cells were used for TCR beta sequencing. The Qiagen DNeasy Blood Extraction Kit was used to extract genomic DNA from the blood cell samples. V has 7 bases trimmed and J has 3 bases trimmed; junction bases matching no gene number 9. The CDR3 numbers 15 residues from cysteine through phenylalanine. Only the CDR3 DNA stays, 45 bases, in frame from base 1. The germline V gene sets CDR1 to MNHNS and CDR2 to SASEGT. The library was produced with the immunoSEQ multiplex PCR assay. For the multiplex PCR, a mixture combining 60 forward primers for TCR Vbeta segments and 13 reverse primers for TCR Jbeta segments was used. Amplification of the CDR3 region of rearranged TCR beta genes was performed with a multiplex PCR assay on genomic DNA. The amplified TCR beta libraries were sequenced on the Illumina HiSeq System as 87-base-pair reads. From the authors' description of their analysis: A later analysis counted about 80 million unique TCR beta chains across the 666 repertoires, and approximately 11 million of these chains were shared by at least two donors. Raw reads were error-corrected and collapsed into unique sequences by a nearest-neighbor algorithm in which closely related sequences were merged to remove PCR and sequencing errors. CDR3 sequences were aligned to IMGT reference sequences to assign V, D and J gene segments. For a sequence to be retained, a match of at least six nucleotides was required to both a V gene segment and a J gene segment. Rearrangements were called productive when the CDR3 lacked stop codons and stayed in frame with V and J; all others were non-productive. Following IMGT convention, CDR3 was defined as the stretch from the second conserved V-encoded cysteine to the conserved J-encoded phenylalanine. Sequences without an unambiguous match to a single V gene segment were excluded from the earlier analysis of over 500 of the donors. In an earlier analysis of approximately 550 of the donors, V segments were called functional above 56.7% productive rearrangements and were called segregating when the between-donor standard deviation exceeded 5%. To diagnose cytomegalovirus status from the catalog of TCR beta chain sequences, a statistical classification framework was built. In a later analysis, TCR nucleotide sequences were compared against IMGT/GENE-DB human TR gene sequences so that V and J genes could be assigned. Using the TCRdist pipeline, a later analysis assigned CDR3 sequences along with most-parsimonious VDJ recombination scenarios. In a later analysis, each TCR beta chain was defined by its CDR3 amino acid sequence together with its V-gene family, and reads lacking a unique V-gene family were excluded. To address suspected cross-contamination and a sequencing artifact, a later analysis removed 592 highly shared, low-generation-probability nucleotide sequences. In a later analysis, a clonal expansion index for each public chain was calculated from normalized within-repertoire ranks of inferred template counts. In a later analysis, generation probabilities were computed using a VDJ recombination model fitted to out-of-frame rearrangements, and the results were checked against IGoR. Hypergeometric tests were used in a later analysis to score TCR-TCR, TCR-HLA and TCR-CMV co-occurrence, with a repertoire-size bias correction applied to the TCR pairs. To estimate false discovery rates, a later analysis permuted the HLA or CMV assignments 20 times. In a later analysis, co-occurring TCRs were grouped using DBSCAN, and TCRdist sequence similarity was added for clustering within HLA-allele-positive subsets. For co-occurrence clustering, repertoires with fewer than 30,000 or more than 120,000 public chains were excluded, along with about five repertoires with anomalous nucleotide sharing. TCRdb mirrors the immuneACCESS table, restricted to in-frame sequences. Some clones are absent from its copies; in checked studies, under half trace to an unresolved V gene, and the reason for the others is unknown. V, J and clone size are those of that table, while D and trimming were read from the DNA. The sample includes over 100,000 clones, with about two thirds observed a single time. The ten largest clones capture about 3.9% of the sample.

The chain is assembled from TRBV6-1 and TRBJ2-3; 8 bases in the junction line up with TRBD1. Material: PBMCs. The receptor's source is a man aged 45-60 years in good health and CMV-seropositive. The nucleotide sequence reads as follows: TGTGCCAGCATGTACGCAGGGGGCGCGACAGATACGCAGTATTTT. This gives the protein CASMYAGGATDTQYF.